This TCR beta chain was obtained from a study of T cells in Graves' hyperthyroidism and ophthalmopathy. A note on this clonotype: Antigen specificity is unknown.

Study-wide results and limits: Peripheral blood also featured most of the thyroid clonotypes expanded above 0.001.

Authors of the study amplified TCR beta CDR3 regions from RNA transcripts. RT-PCR in the first round (using the HTBI primer set) targeted the TCR CDR3. TCRdb re-analysed the multiplex PCR reads in MiXCR, keeping a single row per CDR3 protein. The sample yields over 250,000 distinct CDR3 sequences, 20% to 25% seen once. The sequenced sample was blood. The receptor was derived from a man in his forties with Graves' hyperthyroidism that later progressed to Graves' ophthalmopathy.

CDR3 residues: CATSAGTDRNQPQHF. The CDR3 DNA is TGTGCCACCAGTGCCGGGACAGACAGGAATCAGCCCCAGCATTTT. This sequence joins TRBV24-1 and TRBJ1-5; TRBD1 matches at 7 bases. Looked up from germline, CDR1 is KGHDR and CDR2 is SFDVKD. The V and J ends lost 5 bases and 4 bases, in that order; junction bases with no gene match: 7. CDR3 size: 15 residues.